These 26 T cell receptor beta chains were sequenced from one sample in a study of neoadjuvant nivolumab and ipilimumab in lung cancer. The protocol was immunoSEQ multiplex PCR, while the TCRdb copy is restricted to in-frame clones and leaves out a portion. The sample yields 10,000 to 15,000 clones, about 94% seen once. The sample was peripheral blood, taken after neoadjuvant nivolumab, alone or with ipilimumab, at or shortly before surgery. Receptors were obtained from an adult with non-small cell lung cancer.

This clone was observed a single time. This chain connects TRBV19 to TRBJ1-2; possible D gene TRBD1, 6 bases. There are 14 residues in the CDR3. CDR1 is LNHDA and CDR2 is SQIVND in the germline V gene (reference sequence). Trimming stripped 5 bases from V and 2 bases from J, with 12 bases between. DNA for the CDR3: TGTGCCAGTAGTGTGACAGGTCCGAACTATGGCTACACCTTC. Encoded protein: CASSVTGPNYGYTF.

The V call is TRBV5-1, the J call TRBJ2-3; TRBD2 aligns across 9 bases. The CDR3 consists of 16 residues. V lost 0 bases and J lost 6; bases outside the gene matches: 8. Germline values: CDR1 SGHRS, CDR2 YFSETQ. The CDR3 sequence is CASSLGGNSGSDTQYF. CDR3 coding DNA: TGCGCCAGCAGCTTGGGGGGGAATAGCGGGAGTGATACGCAGTATTTT.

The chain recombines TRBV5-1 with TRBJ1-1; possibly TRBD1 for D (5 bases). Trimming pared 3 bases from V and 3 bases from J, leaving 12 bases between. The germline V gene encodes CDR1 SGHRS and CDR2 YFSETQ. The CDR3 is 14 residues long. The CDR3: CASSWAGRDTEAFF. The CDR3 nucleotides read TGCGCCAGCAGCTGGGCAGGGAGAGACACTGAAGCTTTCTTT.

Only one count was recorded for this clone. The chain joins TRBV7-9 to TRBJ1-3; D unresolved. The V gene's germline CDR1 is SEHNR and CDR2 FQNEAQ (reference sequence). There are 15 residues in the CDR3. V was pared by 3 bases and J by 0 bases, with 9 bases between. CDR3 sequence reads: CASSLNSHSGNTIYF. Written as DNA, the CDR3 is TGTGCCAGCAGCTTGAACAGCCACTCTGGAAACACCATATATTTT.

This rearrangement joins TRBV27 to TRBJ1-4; 9 nucleotides line up with TRBD1. The trim removed 3 bases at V and 7 bases at J, leaving 3 bases unmatched. There are 14 residues in the CDR3. CDR1 and CDR2 from the germline V gene are MNHEY and SMNVEV (reference sequence). The CDR3 DNA reads as TGTGCCAGCAGTTTCGGGACAGGGACTGAAAAACTGTTTTTT. Amino acid sequence: CASSFGTGTEKLFF. The variable domain in full, with the rest retrieved from reference TRBV27 and TRBJ1-4, is EAQVTQNPRYLITVTGKKLTVTCSQNMNHEYMSWYRQDPGLGLRQIYYSMNVEVTDKGDVPEGYKVSRKEKRNFPLILESPSPNQTSLYFCASSFGTGTEKLFFGSGTQLSVL.

The V call is TRBV19, the J call TRBJ2-7; TRBD2 is a possible D gene (5 bases). The germline V gene encodes CDR1 LNHDA and CDR2 SQIVND (reference sequence). Deletions cut 10 bases from V and 5 bases from J, with 24 bases between. There are 15 residues in the CDR3. The CDR3 here is CAIHPTPSSPHEQYF. CDR3 nucleotides: TGTGCCATTCACCCCACGCCTAGCTCCCCTCACGAGCAGTACTTC.

V is TRBV19 and J is TRBJ1-5; 7 bases are shared with TRBD1. CDR1 LNHDA and CDR2 SQIVND come from the germline V gene (reference sequence). The CDR3 loop spans 16 amino acids. J was trimmed by 3 bases and V by 5 bases; bases with no gene match: 10. CDR3 region: CASSGPTGRSNQPQHF. The CDR3 nucleotides read TGTGCCAGTAGTGGCCCGACAGGGCGATCCAATCAGCCCCAGCATTTT.

The rearrangement uses TRBV7-9 and TRBJ2-1; D is unresolved. CDR3 length: 10 residues. V shed 7 bases and J shed 8 bases, with 6 bases lying between them. The V gene's germline CDR1 is SEHNR and CDR2 FQNEAQ (reference sequence). CDR3 amino acids: CASNRDEQFF. The CDR3, as DNA: TGTGCCAGCAACCGCGATGAGCAGTTCTTC.

The rearrangement links TRBV7-7 to TRBJ2-5, with a possible D match to TRBD2 (6 bases). The CDR3 runs to 13 residues. V gave up 5 bases and J gave up 2 bases, with 9 bases separating them. CDR1 SSHAT and CDR2 FNYEAQ come from the germline V gene (reference sequence). CDR3 protein: CASSGDLQETQYF. CDR3 sequence (DNA): TGTGCCAGCAGCGGGGACTTGCAAGAGACCCAGTACTTC.

The CDR3 nucleotides read TGTGCCAGCAGTTTAAGGGCAGGAGATCAGCCCCAGCATTTT. It codes for CASSLRAGDQPQHF. This chain uses TRBV27 with TRBJ1-5, with D hard to call. CDR3 length: 14 residues. Trimming pared 2 bases from V and 5 bases from J, leaving 10 bases between. CDR1 and CDR2 from the germline V gene are MNHEY and SMNVEV (reference sequence).

The V and J genes are TRBV21-1 and TRBJ2-7; TRBD1, the D gene given by the table, was not confirmed from the DNA. TRBV21-1 is classified as a pseudogene. This CDR3 is built from 13 residues. CDR3 residues: CASRFLQNYEQYF. The CDR3 bases are TGTGCCAGCAGATTTTTGCAGAACTACGAGCAGTACTTC.

The chain joins TRBV28 to TRBJ2-7; 9 bases map to TRBD2. CDR3 size: 15 residues. V lost 8 bases to trimming and J lost 0 bases; unmatched junction nucleotides: 8. Germline CDR1 reads MDHEN; CDR2 reads SYDVKM. CDR3 sequence (DNA): TGTGCCAGCGGTGGGAGCGGGAGGAGCTCCTACGAGCAGTACTTC. Encoded protein: CASGGSGRSSYEQYF.

The genes are TRBV14 and TRBJ1-4, with D perhaps TRBD1 (5 bases). CDR3 length: 17 residues. Looked up from germline, CDR1 is SGHDN and CDR2 is FVKESK. V gave up 3 bases and J gave up 7 bases, with 21 bases separating them. The CDR3, as DNA: TGTGCCAGCAGCCATTCACGGCGGGGCGGTTGGGGTGAAAAACTGTTTTTT. This encodes CASSHSRRGGWGEKLFF.

The rearrangement joins TRBV2 to TRBJ1-4; a possible D gene is TRBD1 (5 bases). Germline CDR1 reads SNHLY; CDR2 reads FYNNEI. Trimming left V 6 bases short and J 7 bases short, with 9 bases between. There are 12 residues in the CDR3. CDR3 nucleotides: TGTGCCAGCAGGGCGACAGTTGAAAAACTGTTTTTT. It encodes CASRATVEKLFF.

The J gene is TRBJ2-7, the V gene TRBV6-4; the D gene is possibly TRBD2 (6 bases). Germline V gene lookup returns CDR1 MRHNA and CDR2 SNTAGT. V was shortened by 6 bases and J by 7 bases, with 10 bases between the two germline ends. CDR3 length equals 11 residues. DNA for the CDR3: TGTGCCAGCAGATGGACTAAAGAGCAGTACTTC. It is translated as CASRWTKEQYF.

This chain connects TRBV18 to TRBJ1-2, with 7 bases that match TRBD1. The CDR3 spans 15 residues. The ends lost 2 bases at V and 6 bases at J; junction bases unmatched: 9. Looked up from germline, CDR1 is KGHSH and CDR2 is LQKENI. The CDR3 spells CASSPGSRDSDGYTF. In DNA form, the CDR3 reads TGTGCCAGCTCACCAGGCTCCCGGGACAGTGATGGCTACACCTTC.

The chain couples TRBV18 to TRBJ2-5; a weak D match, TRBD2 (5 bases). Trimming took off 6 bases at V and 5 bases at J, with 13 bases between the two ends. CDR1 is KGHSH and CDR2 is LQKENI in the germline V gene. The CDR3 is made up of 13 amino acids. CDR3 DNA sequence: TGTGCCAGCTCGACCGGGGTGGCGGAGACCCAGTACTTC. It translates to CASSTGVAETQYF. The entire variable domain, with the rest obtained from reference TRBV18 and TRBJ2-5, is as follows: NAGVMQNPRHLVRRRGQEARLRCSPMKGHSHVYWYRQLPEEGLKFMVYLQKENIIDESGMPKERFSAEFPKEGPSILRIQQVVRGDSAAYFCASSTGVAETQYFGPGTRLLVL.

V is TRBV25-1 and J is TRBJ2-3; possible D gene TRBD2, 5 bases. Trimming took 1 base from V and 2 from J, leaving 13 bases between them. Germline V gene data show CDR1 as MGHDK and CDR2 as SYGVNS. This CDR3 has 16 residues. The CDR3 protein is CASSESGVPPTDTQYF. For the CDR3, the DNA is TGTGCCAGCAGTGAATCCGGGGTTCCCCCCACAGATACGCAGTATTTT.

The chain recombines TRBV5-6 with TRBJ2-3; 14 nucleotides agree with TRBD2. Trimming at V came to 4 bases and at J to 7 bases, leaving 8 bases not matched to a gene. Germline V CDR1 and CDR2: SGHDT, YYEEEE. The length of the CDR3 is 16 residues. The CDR3 DNA reads as TGTGCCAGCAGCCCTGGACTAGCGGGAGGTAGTAATACGCAGTATTTT. Residues: CASSPGLAGGSNTQYF.

V is TRBV19 and J is TRBJ2-7, with 7 nucleotides matching TRBD2. The CDR3 loop spans 16 amino acids. Germline-derived CDR1 and CDR2 are LNHDA and SQIVND (reference sequence). J gave up 5 bases and V 4 bases, and 14 bases lay outside the gene matches. The CDR3: CASSTPPGREQNEQYF. The CDR3, as DNA: TGTGCCAGTAGTACCCCACCCGGGCGGGAGCAAAACGAGCAGTACTTC.

The CDR3 coding sequence is TGTGCCAGCTCACCACCGAGCAGGAGTTCCTACAATGAGCAGTTCTTC. Protein sequence: CASSPPSRSSYNEQFF. The chain recombines TRBV18 with TRBJ2-1, with unresolved D. The CDR3 consists of 16 residues. Per the germline V gene, CDR1 is KGHSH and CDR2 is LQKENI. The V and J ends lost 0 bases and 1 base respectively, with 10 bases between them.

The chain uses TRBV6-6 and TRBJ2-5; 9 bases line up with TRBD1. V gave up 0 bases and J gave up 1 base; unmatched junction bases: 3. Germline lookup yields CDR1 MNHNY and CDR2 SVGAGI (reference sequence). There are 16 residues in the CDR3. CDR3 sequence: CASSYSGQGTQETQYF. The CDR3 nucleotides are TGTGCCAGCAGTTACTCGGGACAGGGAACCCAAGAGACCCAGTACTTC.

The chain joins TRBV11-1 to TRBJ2-4; TRBD2 agrees at 8 bases. The CDR3 covers 15 residues. Germline CDR1 reads SGHAT; CDR2 reads FQDESV (reference sequence). After removal of 3 bases from V and 8 bases from J, the junction contained 9 bases not matched to a gene. The CDR3 here is CASSFNPSGSDIQYF. In DNA form, the CDR3 reads TGTGCCAGCAGCTTTAATCCCAGCGGGAGTGACATTCAGTACTTC.

The chain links TRBV5-8 to TRBJ2-5, with 7 bases aligning to TRBD1. The germline V gene has CDR1 SGHTS and CDR2 YDEGEE. Germline trimming cut 0 bases from V and 5 bases from J; bases unmatched to any gene: 7. This CDR3 is 15 amino acids long. CDR3 in amino acids: CASSLGVPGGETQYF. The CDR3 DNA reads as TGTGCCAGCAGCTTGGGGGTCCCAGGGGGTGAGACCCAGTACTTC.

The genes are TRBV7-3 and TRBJ2-5; the D gene is possibly TRBD2 (5 bases). V was trimmed by 2 bases and J by 1 base, leaving 14 bases between them. Germline values: CDR1 SGHTA, CDR2 FQGTGA. This CDR3 has 16 residues. The CDR3 is CASSLFAGDFQETQYF. As DNA, the CDR3 is TGTGCCAGCAGCTTATTTGCGGGCGACTTCCAAGAGACCCAGTACTTC.

The gene calls are TRBV7-2 and TRBJ2-1; no clear D. CDR3 length: 13 amino acids. In germline, CDR1 is SGHTA, CDR2 FQGNSA. V shed 5 bases and J shed 7 bases, with 12 bases lying between them. CDR3 coding DNA: TGTGCCAGCAGCCCAGAAAGCACTAATGAGCAGTTCTTC. Translated, it gives CASSPESTNEQFF.